The TCR beta chain described here comes from a study of cytomegalovirus exposure and HLA in healthy donors. Study-wide points: CMV serostatus was the sole immune exposure information available.

This clone appeared once. The antigen remains undetermined. PCR used 60 Vbeta primers and 13 Jbeta primers. Repertoires were generated with immunoSEQ multiplex PCR, while TCRdb's copy carries only in-frame clones and drops some. The table includes 160,000 or so clones, roughly 79% detected once. CDR3 size: 13 residues. The germline V and J ends were trimmed by 2 bases and 0 bases, with 5 bases remaining between them. The germline V gene has CDR1 KGHSH and CDR2 LQKENI. The sequence was collected from a man aged 30 to 39 in good health and CMV-seronegative. Material: PBMCs. The chain uses TRBV18 and TRBJ2-7; D might be TRBD2 (5 bases). In DNA form, the CDR3 reads TGTGCCAGCTCACCAGGGAGCTCCTACGAGCAGTACTTC. Amino acids: CASSPGSSYEQYF.